The sequence of this T cell receptor (beta chain) was determined in a study of cytomegalovirus exposure and HLA in healthy donors. Notes on the study in general: An ancestry cluster, one associated with Asian ancestry, reportedly showed fewer N-insertions than the 666-donor mean in a later analysis. In a later analysis, TCR association rates varied by HLA locus: DRB1 most, HLA-C fewest.

The PCR employed 60 Vbeta primers together with 13 Jbeta primers. The protocol was immunoSEQ multiplex PCR, while the TCRdb copy is restricted to in-frame clones and leaves out a portion. Among around 180,000 clones listed, over 60% were seen once. A remark on this clone: As yet, its antigen is unknown.

Healthy bone marrow donors made up the donor group. The sequencing sample was made of PBMCs. The TCR was taken from a woman in her thirties or forties in good health and CMV-seronegative.

The CDR3 reads CASSLTAYEAFF. The CDR3 DNA sequence: TGTGCCAGCAGCCTAACAGCTTATGAAGCTTTCTTT. The chain joins TRBV7-9 to TRBJ1-1; D is uncertain. CDR1 is SEHNR, CDR2 FQNEAQ, per germline (reference sequence). The CDR3 totals 12 residues. Trimming left V 5 bases short and J 7 bases short, with 11 bases between.